The 20 T cell receptor beta chains below come from one sample, sequenced in a study of blood T cell repertoires in COVID-19. Generated by immunoSEQ multiplex PCR, the TCRdb table keeps only in-frame clones and is missing some. Here the sample spans some 170,000 clones, roughly 84% being singletons. The sequenced sample was PBMCs or T cells enriched from blood (not recorded which). These receptor sequences come from a human donor with acute COVID-19. The donor label of this sample is uncertain.

The rearrangement joins TRBV5-4 to TRBJ2-7, with 14 bases identical to TRBD2. The J segment lost 5 bases and the V segment lost 0 bases, leaving 4 bases of the junction unmatched. Germline-derived CDR1 and CDR2 are SGHNT and YYREEE (reference sequence). This CDR3 has 16 amino acids. CDR3 region: CASSLGLAGGSHEQYF. The DNA for the CDR3 is TGTGCCAGCAGCTTGGGACTAGCGGGGGGGAGCCACGAGCAGTACTTC.

The sample holds a few counts of this clone. The chain uses TRBV5-1 and TRBJ1-2; D gene unclear. Per germline, CDR1 SGHRS and CDR2 YFSETQ. This CDR3 region has 12 residues. V was clipped by 0 bases and J by 7 bases, with 7 bases between them. This chain's CDR3 is CASSLGDGGYTF. In nucleotides, the CDR3 is TGCGCCAGCAGCTTGGGAGATGGTGGCTACACCTTC.

For this clone: The DNA is left out, because the CDR3 cannot be placed on it with certainty; the CDR3 is given as TCRdb lists it. This chain's CDR3 is CASSISGQGSYEQFF. The chain employs TRBV19 and TRBJ2-1; the D segment call TRBD1 is taken from the table without a DNA check. Germline lookup yields CDR1 LNHDA and CDR2 SQIVND (reference sequence). From its first to its last residue, the CDR3 has 15 amino acids.

The V call is TRBV7-6, the J call TRBJ2-6; D remains unclear. The CDR3 covers 14 residues. V lost 3 bases and J lost 4, with 7 bases in between. Germline assignment: CDR1 SGHVS and CDR2 FNYEAQ. The CDR3 DNA follows: TGTGCCAGCAGCTTCGGGTACGGGGCCAACGTCCTGACTTTC. Its translation is CASSFGYGANVLTF.

This chain uses TRBV24-1 with TRBJ1-2, with D perhaps matching TRBD1 (5 bases). The CDR3 extends over 17 amino acids. Per the germline V gene, CDR1 is KGHDR and CDR2 is SFDVKD. Trimming shortened V by 3 bases and J by 5 bases, and 21 bases separated the two germline ends. Here the CDR3 DNA reads TGTGCCACCAGTGATGCTACTAGCGTGACGGGGCGGTATGGCTACACCTTC. Amino acids: CATSDATSVTGRYGYTF.

The chain's CDR3 is CASSLAGQGDGYTF. CDR3 sequence (DNA): TGTGCCAGCAGCTTAGCGGGACAGGGAGATGGCTACACCTTC. The V gene is TRBV7-8, the J gene TRBJ1-2, with 9 bases identical to TRBD1. Trimming removed 0 bases from V and 6 bases from J; junction bases left unmatched: 2. Germline loops: CDR1 SGHVS, CDR2 FQNEAQ. The CDR3 spans 14 residues. The entire variable domain, with the rest obtained from reference TRBV7-8 and TRBJ1-2, is as follows: GAGVSQSPRYKVAKRGQDVALRCDPISGHVSLFWYQQALGQGPEFLTYFQNEAQLDKSGLPSDRFFAERPEGSVSTLKIQRTQQEDSAVYLCASSLAGQGDGYTFGSGTRLTVV.

The CDR3 region is CASGLVLTDNHEQYF. DNA of the CDR3: TGTGCTAGTGGTTTGGTACTTACGGACAATCACGAGCAGTACTTC. V usage is TRBV12-5 and J usage is TRBJ2-7; maybe TRBD1 (5 bases). Trimming took off 0 bases at V and 5 bases at J, with 14 bases between the two ends. This CDR3 has 15 amino acids. Germline values: CDR1 LGHNT, CDR2 FRNRAP.

The chain recombines TRBV30 with TRBJ2-5; 8 bases agree with TRBD2. V lost 3 bases to trimming and J lost 1 base; unmatched junction nucleotides: 7. The CDR3 runs to 15 residues. Germline V gene data show CDR1 as GTSNPN and CDR2 as SVGIG (reference sequence). CDR3 sequence (DNA): TGTGCCTGGAGGGAAACCGGGGGGGCCCAAGAGACCCAGTACTTC. Protein: CAWRETGGAQETQYF.

In regard to this clone: In the same sample, other DNA sequences code for this CDR3. The V and J genes are TRBV24-1 and TRBJ1-5, with D maybe TRBD1 (6 bases). CDR1 and CDR2 from the germline V gene are KGHDR and SFDVKD. CDR3 size: 15 residues. The V gene lost 4 bases and the J gene lost 0 bases, with 9 bases spanning the gap. CDR3 DNA sequence: TGTGCCACCAGTGAGGGACAAAATAGCAATCAGCCCCAGCATTTT. It translates to CATSEGQNSNQPQHF.

The table lists this clone with a few counts. The CDR3 region is CASSTPKGSIHEQYF. CDR3 sequence (DNA): TGTGCCAGCAGCACCCCCAAGGGGTCAATCCACGAGCAGTACTTC. The rearrangement uses TRBV7-2 and TRBJ2-7; TRBD1 is a possible D gene (5 bases). The germline V gene encodes CDR1 SGHTA and CDR2 FQGNSA. Trimming took off 5 bases at V and 5 bases at J, with 19 bases between the two ends. The CDR3 totals 15 residues.

The V gene is TRBV15, the J gene TRBJ2-2; D unresolved. Looked up from germline, CDR1 is LNHNV and CDR2 is YYDKDF (reference sequence). The CDR3 length is 13 residues. The germline V and J ends were trimmed by 2 bases and 6 bases, with 7 bases remaining between them. The CDR3 spells CATSRPTPGELFF. Written as DNA, the CDR3 is TGTGCCACCAGCAGACCAACACCCGGGGAGCTGTTTTTT.

This clone was counted only a few times. The V call is TRBV19, the J call TRBJ1-1, with TRBD1 as a possible D gene (5 bases). CDR1 is LNHDA and CDR2 is SQIVND in the germline V gene (reference sequence). Trimming took off 3 bases at V and 1 base at J, with 6 bases between the two ends. There are 13 residues in the CDR3. CDR3 region: CASSMTANTEAFF. CDR3 sequence (DNA): TGTGCCAGTAGTATGACAGCGAACACTGAAGCTTTCTTT.

This rearrangement joins TRBV6-6 to TRBJ2-1; D unclear. The germline V gene encodes CDR1 MNHNY and CDR2 SVGAGI (reference sequence). V lost 5 bases and J 2 bases, leaving 7 bases between the germline ends. This CDR3 has 13 residues. CDR3 sequence (DNA): TGTGCCAGCAGTATCGACACCTACAATGAGCAGTTCTTC. Translation: CASSIDTYNEQFF.

This clone was found once. This chain links TRBV27 with TRBJ2-2, with TRBD2 identical over 8 bases. From germline, CDR1 is MNHEY and CDR2 SMNVEV (reference sequence). CDR3 length: 15 residues. Germline trimming cut 3 bases from V and 5 bases from J; bases unmatched to any gene: 5. This CDR3 reads CASSFRLALTGELFF. The CDR3 DNA is TGTGCCAGCAGTTTCCGACTAGCGCTAACCGGGGAGCTGTTTTTT.

The chain carries TRBV19 and TRBJ2-7; D may be TRBD1 (5 bases). The CDR3 runs to 14 residues. Trimming took off 5 bases at V and 1 base at J, with 12 bases between the two ends. The germline V gene has CDR1 LNHDA and CDR2 SQIVND (reference sequence). CDR3 bases: TGTGCCAGTAGTCCGACAGTCCATTCCTACGAGCAGTACTTC. Translation gives CASSPTVHSYEQYF.

The rearrangement links TRBV30 to TRBJ1-5; D not certain. Trimming removed 1 base from V and 6 bases from J, with 7 bases in between. This CDR3 spans 12 amino acids. Germline CDR1 GTSNPN, CDR2 SVGIG (reference sequence). The CDR3 DNA follows: TGTGCCTGGAGTGCCTCAGGTCAGCCCCAGCATTTT. Its translation: CAWSASGQPQHF.

This rearrangement joins TRBV19 to TRBJ1-6, with a tentative D call TRBD1 (5 bases). The V end lost 8 bases, the J end lost 9 bases, and 17 bases lay between the germline ends. Germline values: CDR1 LNHDA, CDR2 SQIVND (reference sequence). The CDR3 has 14 amino acids. CDR3 loop: CASQLGGGGSPLHF. The CDR3 DNA reads as TGTGCCAGTCAACTTGGGGGAGGAGGTTCACCCCTCCACTTT.

In this sample, this clone turned up a few times. Other nucleotide sequences from this sample produce the same CDR3. This chain links TRBV7-9 with TRBJ2-7; D is unclear. Trimming pared 2 bases from V and 3 bases from J, leaving 5 bases between. From germline, CDR1 is SEHNR and CDR2 FQNEAQ (reference sequence). The CDR3 length is 12 residues. In DNA, the CDR3 is TGTGCCAGCAGCTTAAGTAGCTACGAGCAGTACTTC. This encodes CASSLSSYEQYF.

CDR3 protein: CASSPGQPTGANVLTF. Written as DNA, the CDR3 is TGTGCCAGCTCACCGGGACAGCCGACTGGGGCCAACGTCCTGACTTTC. This chain connects TRBV18 to TRBJ2-6, with 7 bases lining up with TRBD1. The CDR3 totals 16 residues. CDR1 and CDR2 (germline): KGHSH, LQKENI. Unmatched junction bases numbered 4, after V lost 3 bases and J lost 2 bases.

The rearrangement uses TRBV7-9 and TRBJ2-1, with a weak D call TRBD1 (5 bases). Germline values: CDR1 SEHNR, CDR2 FQNEAQ (reference sequence). Trimming shortened V by 1 base and J by 6 bases, and 10 bases separated the two germline ends. CDR3 length equals 14 residues. CDR3 residues: CASSLVQVPNEQFF. In nucleotides, the CDR3 is TGTGCCAGCAGCTTAGTACAGGTGCCCAATGAGCAGTTCTTC.